This T cell receptor beta chain was documented in a study of blood T cells in healthy people across ages. Germline CDR1 reads SEHNR; CDR2 reads FQNEAQ (reference sequence). The CDR3 loop spans 18 amino acids. Trimming stripped 5 bases from V and 1 base from J, with 18 bases between. Next came a second PCR, run for about 6 to 11 cycles, which used a sample-barcoded 5' primer along with a J-beta primer mix. TCRdb itself ran the 5' RACE reads through MiXCR, one entry per CDR3 protein. The sample records 910,000 or so distinct CDR3 sequences, just over 50% being singletons. Remarks on this clonotype: The antigen remains unidentified.

Points from the study as a whole: Correlation between TCR beta diversity and naive T cell percentage was strong. The unsorted PBMCs prevented any conclusive comparison of naive versus antigen-experienced cells. A roughly linear age-dependent decrease characterized TCR beta diversity per million T cells.

Material: blood. The rearrangement joins TRBV7-9 to TRBJ2-6; D might be TRBD1 (6 bases). This receptor was taken from a woman aged 60 to 75 in good health. CDR3 coding DNA: TGTGCCAGCAGCGGACCCGGGACACCTCCTTCTGGGGCCAACGTCCTGACTTTC. It codes for CASSGPGTPPSGANVLTF.